The clone carrying this T cell receptor (beta chain) appeared a single time. The data stem from a study of cytomegalovirus exposure and HLA in healthy donors. Clones were sequenced by immunoSEQ multiplex PCR, and TCRdb holds only the in-frame ones, with some missing. The table has tens of thousands of clones, 85% seen once; the top ten hold 3%. Separate from the approximately 700-subject first cohort was the approximately 130-subject validation cohort, to which the donors belonged. The CDR3 length is 14 residues. Germline CDR1 and CDR2: MNHNY and SVGAGI (reference sequence). J gave up 6 bases and V 7 bases, and 8 bases lay outside the gene matches.

The chain couples TRBV6-6 to TRBJ2-1, with 8 nucleotides matching TRBD2. The sequence was obtained from a man younger than 40 in good health and CMV-seronegative. Sequencing was done on a sample of PBMCs. For the CDR3, the DNA is TGTGCCAGCAAGCCAGCGGGGGCTGGCAATGAGCAGTTCTTC. It codes for CASKPAGAGNEQFF.